The entry that follows covers one TCR beta chain sequence. Its antigen is unidentified. This CDR3 region has 13 residues. The germline gives CDR1 SGHDT, CDR2 YYEEEE. Trimming removed 3 bases from V and 7 bases from J; junction bases left unmatched: 2. The record originates from a study of memory CD4+ T cells and cytomegalovirus serostatus. Looking at the study overall: Of the healthy Belgian adults, roughly ten were CMV seropositive and more than 20 seronegative. The study, taken as a whole, reports: Of more than 150 reported CMV TCRbeta sequences, around 63 were found in memory CD4+ repertoires.

Only in-frame clones appear in the TCRdb table, and some are missing; sequencing was by immunoSEQ multiplex PCR. Of tens of thousands of clones detected, about 76% appear once; the ten largest clones hold around 4.5%. Single viable CD3+CD4+CD8-CD45RO+ cells were sorted as the memory CD4+ T cells. This clonotype originated in an adult in good health and CMV-seropositive. Sequencing used memory CD4+ T cells from blood. The chain recombines TRBV5-6 with TRBJ2-4; 9 positions match TRBD2. In DNA, the CDR3 is TGTGCCAGCAGCTCCAGCGGGAGGAACATTCAGTACTTC. It is translated as CASSSSGRNIQYF.